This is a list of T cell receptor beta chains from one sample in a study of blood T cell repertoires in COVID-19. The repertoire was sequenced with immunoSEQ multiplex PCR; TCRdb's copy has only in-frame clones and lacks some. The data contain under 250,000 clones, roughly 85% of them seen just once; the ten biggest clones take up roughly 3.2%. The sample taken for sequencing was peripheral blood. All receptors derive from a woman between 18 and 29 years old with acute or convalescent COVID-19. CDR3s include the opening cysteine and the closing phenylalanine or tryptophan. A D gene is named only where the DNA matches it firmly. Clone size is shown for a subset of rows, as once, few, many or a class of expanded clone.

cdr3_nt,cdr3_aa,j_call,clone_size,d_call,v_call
TGCAGCGTTGGATCGGAGAGGGTCTACAATGAGCAGTTCTTC,CSVGSERVYNEQFF,TRBJ2-1,.,.,TRBV29-1
TGTGCCACCAGCAGAGACTGGCAGGGCTACGAGCAGTACTTC,CATSRDWQGYEQYF,TRBJ2-7,.,.,TRBV15
TGTGCCAGTAGAACACAGGGAAAACAGCCCCAGCATTTT,CASRTQGKQPQHF,TRBJ1-5,.,.,TRBV19
TGTGCCATCAGGGCCGCTAGCGGATACACAGATACGCAGTATTTT,CAIRAASGYTDTQYF,TRBJ2-3,.,TRBD2,TRBV10-3
TGTGCCAGCAGCTTAAGCGGTGTACTAGCGGGAGTTGTCAATGAGCAGTTCTTC,CASSLSGVLAGVVNEQFF,TRBJ2-1,once,TRBD2,TRBV7-9
TGTGCCAGCTCATCGAATCAGGGGAACCAAGAGACCCAGTACTTC,CASSSNQGNQETQYF,TRBJ2-5,.,.,TRBV18
TGTGCCAGCAGTTCCCTAGCGGGGTTCTACGAGCAGTACTTC,CASSSLAGFYEQYF,TRBJ2-7,.,TRBD2,TRBV6-6
TGTGCCAGCGGGGGTGTTGGCAATCAGCCCCAGCATTTT,CASGGVGNQPQHF,TRBJ1-5,.,.,TRBV19
TGTGCAGTTGGTCGGGGGGCCTATGGATCACCCCTCCACTTT,CAVGRGAYGSPLHF,TRBJ1-6,.,.,TRBV3-1/TRBV3-2
TGTGCCAGCAGCACTCGGGGATCCGAGCAGTACTTC,CASSTRGSEQYF,TRBJ2-7,.,.,TRBV7-8
TGTGCCAGCAGTCCCCGGACAGGGGGCGTAGGGTCCACCGGGGAGCTGTTTTTT,CASSPRTGGVGSTGELFF,TRBJ2-2,.,TRBD1,TRBV27
TGTGCCAGCCGAGACAGGGTAGGCTACACCTTC,CASRDRVGYTF,TRBJ1-2,few,TRBD1,TRBV2
TGCAGTGCTGGTGCAGGGGGCTCTGGAAACACCATATATTTT,CSAGAGGSGNTIYF,TRBJ1-3,.,TRBD1,TRBV20-1
TGCGCCAGCAGCGAGGGACAGGGCTATGGCTACACCTTC,CASSEGQGYGYTF,TRBJ1-2,.,TRBD1,TRBV5-1
TGCGCCAGCAGCCAAGGCCAGACAGCGCAGAATTCACCCCTCCACTTT,CASSQGQTAQNSPLHF,TRBJ1-6,few,.,TRBV4-3
TGCAGCGCCAGACTAGCGGGAGGAGATACGCAGTATTTT,CSARLAGGDTQYF,TRBJ2-3,few,TRBD2,TRBV29-1
TGTGCCAGCAGTTTAGCTAGCGAGCAGTACTTC,CASSLASEQYF,TRBJ2-7,.,.,TRBV12-3/TRBV12-4
TGTGCCAGCAGTTCGGGACAGGGACCCCCTTACTCACCCCTCCACTTT,CASSSGQGPPYSPLHF,TRBJ1-6,.,TRBD1,TRBV27
TGTGCCAGCAGTCTGGGGGCGGTGTTTGAGCAGTTCTTC,CASSLGAVFEQFF,TRBJ2-1,.,.,TRBV28
TGTGCCAGTAGTACCCCCAGGACAGGGCCGGTCAATCAGCCCCAGCATTTT,CASSTPRTGPVNQPQHF,TRBJ1-5,.,TRBD1,TRBV19
TGTGCCACCAGCATAGAAATCCCCTCGCTAGCCAATGAGCAGTTCTTC,CATSIEIPSLANEQFF,TRBJ2-1,.,.,TRBV15
TGTGCCAGCAGCTTGCTGGGGGGGCCCGCTAACTATGGCTACACCTTC,CASSLLGGPANYGYTF,TRBJ1-2,.,.,TRBV5-4
TGTGCCTGGACCGACAGGGGACCTTACAATGAGCAGTTCTTC,CAWTDRGPYNEQFF,TRBJ2-1,once,TRBD1,TRBV30
TGTGCCAGTAGTATGGGACTTCCCACAGATACGCAGTATTTT,CASSMGLPTDTQYF,TRBJ2-3,few,.,TRBV19
TGTGCCTGGAGTATTCGACTAGCGGGGTCCGGGGAGCTGTTTTTT,CAWSIRLAGSGELFF,TRBJ2-2,.,TRBD2,TRBV30
TGCAGCGGGGCTTACCGGCCTCGCTTTGGCCAAGAGACCCAGTACTTC,CSGAYRPRFGQETQYF,TRBJ2-5,.,.,TRBV29-1
TGTGCCAGCAGCTTGGCTGGACATACCCTCTCCTACGAGCAGTACTTC,CASSLAGHTLSYEQYF,TRBJ2-7,.,.,TRBV5-5
TGTGCCAGCAGCCCTAGCTCCTACGAGCAGTACTTC,CASSPSSYEQYF,TRBJ2-7,once,.,TRBV7-2
TGTGCCAGCAGCTTAGGGCGACAGGTCTTGGACTATGGCTACACCTTC,CASSLGRQVLDYGYTF,TRBJ1-2,once,.,TRBV7-9
TGTGCCAGTAGTAAAGCAGGGTGGGAGACCCAGTACTTC,CASSKAGWETQYF,TRBJ2-5,.,.,TRBV19
TGTGCCAGTAGTATCGGGCTGGGCAGGGGGGGCAATCAGCCCCAGCATTTT,CASSIGLGRGGNQPQHF,TRBJ1-5,.,TRBD1,TRBV19